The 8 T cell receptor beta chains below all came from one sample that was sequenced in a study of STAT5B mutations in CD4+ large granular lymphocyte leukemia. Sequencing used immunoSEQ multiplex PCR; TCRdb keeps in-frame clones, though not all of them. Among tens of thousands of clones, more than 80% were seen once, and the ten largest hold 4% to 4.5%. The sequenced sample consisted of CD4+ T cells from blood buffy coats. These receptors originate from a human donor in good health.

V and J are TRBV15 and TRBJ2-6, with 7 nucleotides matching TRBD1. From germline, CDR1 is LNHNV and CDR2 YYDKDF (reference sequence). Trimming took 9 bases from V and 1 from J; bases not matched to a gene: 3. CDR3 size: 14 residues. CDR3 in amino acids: CATGGRSGANVLTF. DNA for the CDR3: TGTGCCACAGGGGGCAGGTCTGGGGCCAACGTCCTGACTTTC. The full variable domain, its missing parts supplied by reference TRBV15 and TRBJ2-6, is DAMVIQNPRYQVTQFGKPVTLSCSQTLNHNVMYWYQQKSSQAPKLLFHYYDKDFNNEADTPDNFQSRRPNTSFCFLDIRSPGLGDTAMYLCATGGRSGANVLTFGAGSRLTVL.

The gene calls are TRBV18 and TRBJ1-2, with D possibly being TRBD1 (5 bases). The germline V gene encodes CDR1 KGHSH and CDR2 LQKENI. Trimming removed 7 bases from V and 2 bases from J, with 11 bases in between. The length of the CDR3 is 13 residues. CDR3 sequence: CASYAGQNYGYTF. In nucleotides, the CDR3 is TGTGCCAGCTATGCAGGGCAAAACTATGGCTACACCTTC.

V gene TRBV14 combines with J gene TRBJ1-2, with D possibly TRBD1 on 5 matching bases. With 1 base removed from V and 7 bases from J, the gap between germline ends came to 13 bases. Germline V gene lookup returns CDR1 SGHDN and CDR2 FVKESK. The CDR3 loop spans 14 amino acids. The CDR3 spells CASSQVSRVGGYTF. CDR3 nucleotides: TGTGCCAGCAGCCAAGTCTCCAGGGTCGGTGGCTACACCTTC.

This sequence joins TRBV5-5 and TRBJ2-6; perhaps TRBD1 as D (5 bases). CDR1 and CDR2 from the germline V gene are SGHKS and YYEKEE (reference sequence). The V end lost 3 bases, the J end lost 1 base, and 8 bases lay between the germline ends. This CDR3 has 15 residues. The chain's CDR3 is CASSSTGSGANVLTF. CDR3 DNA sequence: TGTGCCAGCAGCTCTACAGGTTCTGGGGCCAACGTCCTGACTTTC.

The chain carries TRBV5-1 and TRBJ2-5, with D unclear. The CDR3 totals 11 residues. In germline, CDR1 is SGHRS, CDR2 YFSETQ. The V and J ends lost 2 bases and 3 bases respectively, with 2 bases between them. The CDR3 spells CASSFKETQYF. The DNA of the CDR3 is TGCGCCAGCAGCTTTAAAGAGACCCAGTACTTC.

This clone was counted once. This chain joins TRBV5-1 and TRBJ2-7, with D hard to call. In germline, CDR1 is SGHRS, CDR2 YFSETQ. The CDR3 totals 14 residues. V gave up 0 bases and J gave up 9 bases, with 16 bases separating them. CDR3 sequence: CASSLGTLNEAQYF. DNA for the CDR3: TGCGCCAGCAGCTTGGGGACCCTAAACGAGGCGCAGTACTTC.

The CDR3 region has the DNA TGTGCCAGCAGTTTATCTCCTACGGACACTGAAGCTTTCTTT. Its protein is CASSLSPTDTEAFF. The V gene is TRBV27, the J gene TRBJ1-1, with D unclear. The CDR3 has 14 amino acids. CDR1 is MNHEY, CDR2 SMNVEV, per germline (reference sequence). V gave up 0 bases and J gave up 3 bases, with 8 bases separating them.

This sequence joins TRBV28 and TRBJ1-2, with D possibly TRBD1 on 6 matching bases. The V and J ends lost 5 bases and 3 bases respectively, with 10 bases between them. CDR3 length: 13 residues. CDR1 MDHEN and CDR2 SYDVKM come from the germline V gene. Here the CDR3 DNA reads TGTGCCAGCAGTGTCGGACAGTACTATGGCTACACCTTC. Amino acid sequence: CASSVGQYYGYTF.